The subject of this entry is one T cell receptor (beta chain). Its target is unknown. Notes on the study in general: Tumor-infiltrating Treg TCR alpha and beta sequences overlapped most with tumor naive CD4+ T cells, then blood naive.

MiXCR, run by TCRdb on the 5' RACE reads, gives a single entry per CDR3 protein. The data hold 35,000 to 50,000 distinct CDR3 sequences, with 22% observed a single time. Tregs were sorted as CD4+CD25+CD127-/low cells. This CDR3 region has 15 residues. Germline assignment: CDR1 SGHTA and CDR2 FQGTGA. Trimming stripped 2 bases from V and 4 bases from J, with 13 bases between. The V call is TRBV7-3, the J call TRBJ2-3, with a tentative D call TRBD1 (7 bases). Source material: Tregs sorted from a lymph node. The receptor was derived from a female donor with breast cancer. CDR3 sequence (DNA): TGTGCCAGCAGCTTAGGGCAGGGGGGCTCAGATACGCAGTATTTT. Translation gives CASSLGQGGSDTQYF.